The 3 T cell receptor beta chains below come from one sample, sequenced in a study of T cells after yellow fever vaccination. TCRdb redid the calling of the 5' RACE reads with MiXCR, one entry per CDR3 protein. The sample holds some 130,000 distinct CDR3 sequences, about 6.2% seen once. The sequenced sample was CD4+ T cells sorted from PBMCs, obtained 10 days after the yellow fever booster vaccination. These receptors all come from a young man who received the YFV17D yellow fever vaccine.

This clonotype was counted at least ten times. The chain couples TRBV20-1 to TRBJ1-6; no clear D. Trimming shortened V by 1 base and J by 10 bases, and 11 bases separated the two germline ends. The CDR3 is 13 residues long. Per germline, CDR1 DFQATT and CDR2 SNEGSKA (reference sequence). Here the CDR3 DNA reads TGCAGTGCTAGAGGCGGACCATACTCACCCCTCCACTTT. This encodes CSARGGPYSPLHF.

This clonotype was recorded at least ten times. CDR3 protein: CASSVVGLETQYF. The CDR3 DNA is TGCGCCAGCAGCGTCGTGGGGCTGGAGACCCAGTACTTC. This chain joins TRBV5-1 and TRBJ2-5, with D possibly matching TRBD1 (5 bases). This CDR3 spans 13 amino acids. The germline V and J ends were trimmed by 4 bases and 5 bases, with 12 bases remaining between them. Germline V gene data show CDR1 as SGHRS and CDR2 as YFSETQ.

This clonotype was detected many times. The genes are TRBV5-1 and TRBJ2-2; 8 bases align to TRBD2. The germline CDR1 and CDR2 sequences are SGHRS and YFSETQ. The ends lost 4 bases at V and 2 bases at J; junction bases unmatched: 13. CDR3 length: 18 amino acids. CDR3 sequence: CASSHPAGRGGNTGELFF. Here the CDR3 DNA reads TGCGCCAGCAGCCACCCGGCCGGGAGGGGTGGTAACACCGGGGAGCTGTTTTTT.